This record concerns one T cell receptor (beta chain) sequence. Its cognate antigen is unknown. This sample is part of a study of radiotherapy plus CTLA-4 blockade in lung cancer. Study observations and caveats: Radiotherapy with ipilimumab was followed by blood expansion of tumor-derived clones.

The method was immunoSEQ multiplex PCR; TCRdb's version includes in-frame clones alone and lacks a portion of them. The sample lists approximately 77,000 clones, under 85% occurring once. The source is a human donor with non-small cell lung cancer who had stable disease on radiotherapy plus ipilimumab. Source: peripheral blood, taken from a patient treated with radiotherapy plus ipilimumab.

The CDR3 region is CASSSQGARETQYF. The CDR3 nucleotides read TGTGCCAGCAGCTCACAGGGGGCGCGGGAGACCCAGTACTTC. V usage is TRBV7-3 and J usage is TRBJ2-5; 9 bases are a match to TRBD1. The CDR3 is 14 amino acids. Germline V gene sequence: CDR1 SGHTA, CDR2 FQGTGA. With V trimmed by 4 bases and J by 5 bases, 5 bases remained unmatched.